These 9 T cell receptor beta chains originate from one sample sequenced in a study of T cell repertoires in cytomegalovirus infection (dated by TCRdb to about 2019). The treatment or condition label, read with the paper, signifies: in vitro stimulation with specific CMV peptide epitopes to enrich CMV-specific T cells. Reads for this sample came from an Illumina HiSeq 1500. TCRdb's own reprocessing of the public reads used fastp at Q25 and MiXCR and kept productive beta chains. CDR3 protein duplicates are merged, each entry listing the most common genes and DNA. Counted in this sample were approximately 1,000,000 distinct CDR3 sequences; roughly 30% of them appeared once. Around an eighth of the sample is taken by the ten largest. These receptors lack a known antigen. The sequencing here drew on cultured CD8+ T cells from PBMCs, taken from culture after CMV antigen stimulation. Every receptor here comes from a human donor in good health (CMV status not recorded). Some clones in this sample may be carry-over from other donors' samples.

The chain recombines TRBV5-8 with TRBJ2-7, with D unclear. The CDR3 covers 15 residues. Deletions cut 4 bases from V and 3 bases from J, with 17 bases between. The germline CDR1 and CDR2 sequences are SGHTS and YDEGEE. The CDR3: CASSLGGSTYYEQYV. CDR3 nucleotide sequence: TGTGCCAGCAGCCTTGGTGGGTCCACCTACTACGAGCAGTACGTC.

This chain connects TRBV9 to TRBJ1-1; 7 nucleotides agree with TRBD1. J was trimmed by 7 bases and V by 3 bases; bases with no gene match: 12. Germline CDR1 is SGDLS and CDR2 is YYNGEE. This CDR3 is built from 15 residues. The CDR3 is CASSAIRDRDSEAFF. CDR3 coding DNA: TGTGCCAGCAGCGCCATCCGGGACAGAGATAGTGAAGCTTTCTTT.

There are a few counts of this clonotype. The chain joins TRBV4-1 to TRBJ2-1, with 7 bases matching TRBD1. The CDR3 covers 14 residues. V gave up 3 bases and J gave up 4 bases; unmatched junction bases: 3. Germline assignment: CDR1 MGHRA and CDR2 YSYEKL. CDR3 sequence reads: CASSHPGQYNEQFF. The CDR3 DNA reads as TGCGCCAGCAGCCACCCGGGACAGTACAATGAGCAGTTCTTC.

This clonotype was found a few times. The chain recombines TRBV27 with TRBJ2-5; TRBD2 agrees at 11 bases. The length of the CDR3 is 16 residues. Germline-derived CDR1 and CDR2 are MNHEY and SMNVEV (reference sequence). After removal of 5 bases from V and 3 bases from J, the junction contained 8 bases not matched to a gene. CDR3 nucleotides: TGTGCCAGCAGTCATTTTAGCGGGGGGGCCGAAGAGACCCAGTACTTC. As protein: CASSHFSGGAEETQYF.

This clonotype was found many times. The chain recombines TRBV7-8 with TRBJ1-1; D not resolved. The CDR3 is made up of 14 amino acids. V lost 2 bases and J lost 0, with 7 bases in between. Germline CDR1 SGHVS, CDR2 FQNEAQ. CDR3 sequence: CASSLQVLNTEAFF. The CDR3 coding sequence is TGTGCCAGCAGCTTACAAGTACTGAACACTGAAGCTTTCTTT.

The chain uses TRBV29-1 and TRBJ2-1; 8 bases are a match to TRBD2. Germline-derived CDR1 and CDR2 are SQVTM and ANQGSEA. The CDR3 contains 14 residues. With V trimmed by 4 bases and J by 0 bases, 2 bases remained unmatched. CDR3 in DNA: TGCAGCGTTGCGCGGGGGGCCTCCTACAATGAGCAGTTCTTC. Its translation: CSVARGASYNEQFF.

This clonotype was picked up a small number of times. The chain combines TRBV6-1 with TRBJ2-7; tentative D call: TRBD1 (6 bases). Trimming cost V 7 bases and J 0 bases, with 10 bases left between them. This CDR3 has 13 residues. Germline V gene data show CDR1 as MNHNS and CDR2 as SASEGT. This CDR3 is CASIDRNSYEQYF. DNA of the CDR3: TGTGCCAGCATTGACAGGAACTCCTACGAGCAGTACTTC.

This clonotype was found many times. The chain has TRBV7-6 and TRBJ2-7, with 11 bases lining up with TRBD2. Trimming at V came to 4 bases and at J to 0 bases, leaving 5 bases not matched to a gene. In germline, CDR1 is SGHVS, CDR2 FNYEAQ. There are 16 residues in the CDR3. The CDR3 DNA follows: TGTGCCAGCAGCTGGACTAGCGGGTCGAGCTCCTACGAGCAGTACTTC. It is translated as CASSWTSGSSSYEQYF.

This sequence joins TRBV12-3 or TRBV12-4 and TRBJ2-5; the D gene is possibly TRBD2 (8 bases). V was clipped by 5 bases and J by 1 base, with 20 bases between them. CDR3 length: 17 amino acids. The CDR3 spells CASSPGGSGATQETQYF. Written as DNA, the CDR3 is TGTGCCAGCAGTCCAGGGGGTAGCGGGGCGACCCAAGAGACCCAGTACTTC.